This is a list of T cell receptor beta chains from one sample in a study of tumor and adjacent non-tumor tissue in lung cancer. Using its own MiXCR run on the multiplex PCR reads, TCRdb lists one record per CDR3 protein. Of about 98,000 distinct CDR3 sequences detected, 75% to 90% appear once; the ten largest clones hold approximately 28%. The sequencing input was distant non-tumor lung tissue. The receptors originated from a man aged 55-75 years with small cell lung cancer. CDR3s include the opening cysteine and the closing phenylalanine or tryptophan. Fields, in order: J gene, V gene, clone size, D gene, CDR3 length, CDR3 DNA, CDR3 protein. D genes are given only for firm matches. Clone size is shown for a subset of rows, as once, few, many or a class of expanded clone.

TRBJ2-1,TRBV6-5,.,.,15,TGTGCCAGCGGTTACTCTAGGGGAGTGGGTAATGAGCATTTCTTC,CASGYSRGVGNEHFF
TRBJ2-5,TRBV6-5,.,.,16,TGTGCCAGCAGTTCCCACCGCGGACTGGAGGATGGGACCCAGCACTTC,CASSSHRGLEDGTQHF
TRBJ2-2,TRBV5-4,.,TRBD2,16,TGTGCCATCAGCGACGGGACTAGCCGAAACACCGAGGAGCTGTTTTTT,CAISDGTSRNTEELFF
TRBJ2-5,TRBV5-8,.,.,13,TGTGCCAGCTGTCTTGGGGGTATAGAGACCCAGTACTTC,CASCLGGIETQYF
TRBJ2-3,TRBV28,.,TRBD1,18,TGTGACAGCAGCTTTATGTGGCAGGGGGCAGGGAGCACAGATACGCAGTATTTT,CDSSFMWQGAGSTDTQYF
TRBJ1-5,TRBV30,.,.,13,TGTGCCTGGAATGTCGGAGGTGATCAGTCCCAGCATTTT,CAWNVGGDQSQHF
TRBJ1-1,TRBV5-1,.,.,13,TGCGCCAGTACCGGGACAATGAACACTGAAGCTTTCTTT,CASTGTMNTEAFF
TRBJ2-5,TRBV6-5,.,TRBD1,15,TGTGCCAGCACCTTAACCCCGGGACAGGGAGGGACCCAGAAATTC,CASTLTPGQGGTQKF
TRBJ1-2,TRBV29-1,large,.,12,TGCAGCACCCGAGGCGATGAGGATGGCTACACCTTC,CSTRGDEDGYTF
TRBJ2-1,TRBV6-5,.,TRBD2,16,TGTGCCAGCAGTTACCCCTTTAGCGGGAGAGGAAATGAGCTGTTCTTC,CASSYPFSGRGNELFF
TRBJ1-6,TRBV4-1,.,TRBD1,18,TGCGCCAGCAGCCCATCCAGCCAGGGGGCCACCTATAATTCACCCCTCCACTTT,CASSPSSQGATYNSPLHF
TRBJ2-5,TRBV29-1,.,TRBD1,18,TGCAACGTTGAAGATTACGAAAGCTGGGACAGGGGGCCGAAGACACAGTACTTC,CNVEDYESWDRGPKTQYF
TRBJ1-2,TRBV29-1,.,.,11,TGCAGCGGAATATTGGACCGGGGCTACACCTTC,CSGILDRGYTF
TRBJ2-1,TRBV5-5,.,.,17,TGTGCCAGCAGCCATTACTCCGGAACAGGGTTGACGTATGAGCAGTTCTTC,CASSHYSGTGLTYEQFF
TRBJ1-1,TRBV5-5,.,.,19,TGTGCCAGTAGCGGAACTGCCGGGGGGCGTTCGACTATGGACACTGAAGCTTTCTTT,CASSGTAGGRSTMDTEAFF
TRBJ2-5,TRBV12-3/TRBV12-4,.,TRBD1,16,TGTGACAGCAGTTCCCGGGACAGGGAGAACCAAGAGACCCAGTACTTC,CDSSSRDRENQETQYF
TRBJ2-7,TRBV4-2,.,.,14,TGTGTCAGCAGCCAAGACCCGGAGGTCCACGAGCAGTACTTC,CVSSQDPEVHEQYF
TRBJ1-2,TRBV24-1,.,.,15,TGTGCCACCAGTGATGCCGGACGGTCCACCTATGGCTACACCTTC,CATSDAGRSTYGYTF
TRBJ2-2,TRBV20-1,many,.,15,TGCAGTGCTAGTCCTTCCGGGGGAGTGACCGGGGAGCTGTTTTTT,CSASPSGGVTGELFF
TRBJ2-7,TRBV6-6,.,.,14,TGTGCCAGCAGTTACACCATAAGCGTCTACGAGCAGTACTTC,CASSYTISVYEQYF
TRBJ2-3,TRBV5-1,.,.,15,TGCGCCAGCAGCTTGCTAAGTCCTGAAACGGATACGGAGTATTTT,CASSLLSPETDTEYF
TRBJ2-5,TRBV30,.,.,15,TGTGTCTGCCGGGGGCAGCAGGGCCCTAGAGAGACCCACTACTTC,CVCRGQQGPRETHYF
TRBJ2-1,TRBV5-4,.,.,15,TGTACCAGCAGCCTCGGACCCGGCTCCTACAATGAGCAGTTCTTT,CTSSLGPGSYNEQFF
TRBJ2-3,TRBV6-5,many,TRBD2,14,TGTGCCAGCAGGGCTAGCGGGAGTAGGGATACGCAGTATTTT,CASRASGSRDTQYF
TRBJ2-1,TRBV11-2,.,.,17,TGTGCCAGCAGCTTAGTGACAGCCCAGAGCTCCAATAATGAACAGTTCTTC,CASSLVTAQSSNNEQFF
TRBJ1-1,TRBV7-9,.,.,12,TGTGCCAGCAGCCCAACGTGTGGGAGGGCTTTCTTT,CASSPTCGRAFF
TRBJ2-5,TRBV7-9,.,.,17,TGTGCCAGCAGCTCATCAGGGTCAGGGGCAGGAAGAGAGGCCGAGTACTTC,CASSSSGSGAGREAEYF
TRBJ1-2,TRBV6-2/TRBV6-3,.,.,11,TGTGCCATCCAAACCAACTATGGTTACACCTTC,CAIQTNYGYTF
TRBJ1-5,TRBV28,.,.,12,TGTGCCAGCAGTTTCGTTGGTCAGCCCCATCATTTT,CASSFVGQPHHF
TRBJ2-1,TRBV11-1,few,TRBD2,14,TGTGCCAGCAGTTCGCGGGAGGGCCTCAATGAGCAGTTCTTC,CASSSREGLNEQFF
TRBJ1-2,TRBV6-5,.,.,15,TGTGCCAACAGTAACAATGTCGGCAAGGCCTATGGCTACACCTTC,CANSNNVGKAYGYTF
TRBJ2-5,TRBV20-1,.,.,15,TGCAGTGCTAGAAGACTACCGGGATTCATAGAGACCCAGTACTTC,CSARRLPGFIETQYF
TRBJ1-3,TRBV6-5,.,.,15,TGTGCCAGCACCAGGACGGGACCCTTTGGAAACACCATATATTTT,CASTRTGPFGNTIYF
TRBJ2-2,TRBV6-1,.,.,13,TGTGCCAGCAGAGCCTCATGGGCCGGGGAGCTGTTTTTT,CASRASWAGELFF
TRBJ2-7,TRBV4-2,.,.,15,TGTGCCGGCAGCCTGGATACTGGCGGGATCTACGAGCAGTACTTC,CAGSLDTGGIYEQYF
TRBJ1-2,TRBV6-6,.,TRBD1,14,TGTGCCAGCACTCAACTGGGGACAGACTATGGCTACACCTTC,CASTQLGTDYGYTF
TRBJ2-5,TRBV12-3/TRBV12-4,few,.,11,TGTGCCATCAGTTCTCTGGAGACCCAGTACTTC,CAISSLETQYF
TRBJ1-6,TRBV12-3/TRBV12-4,.,TRBD1,14,TGTGTCAGCAGCCCGACAGGGCAAGGATCACCCGTCCACTTT,CVSSPTGQGSPVHF
TRBJ2-1,TRBV12-3/TRBV12-4,.,.,13,TGTGCCGGCACCAGGAGAGTAGTACATGAGCAGTTCTTC,CAGTRRVVHEQFF
TRBJ2-1,TRBV20-1,.,TRBD2,15,TGCAGTGCTAGAGAACTAGCGGGAGACTACAATGAGCAGTTATTC,CSARELAGDYNEQLF
TRBJ1-2,TRBV7-8,many,.,15,TGTGCCAGCACTATCGGGTCAGGCAGTAACTATGGCTACACCTTC,CASTIGSGSNYGYTF
TRBJ1-1,TRBV6-5,.,.,13,TGTGTCAGCAGATCTACGAGACGGACTGAAGCTTTCTTT,CVSRSTRRTEAFF
TRBJ2-3,TRBV5-1,many,TRBD1,14,TGCGCCAGCAGCCTACAGGGGATGACAGATACGCAGTATTTT,CASSLQGMTDTQYF
TRBJ1-2,TRBV4-2,many,TRBD1,14,TGTGCCAGCAGCCAAGATCAAGGGGGCTACGGCTACACCTTC,CASSQDQGGYGYTF
TRBJ1-5,TRBV20-1,once,.,12,TGCAGTCGCGGGGGCGGGAATCAGCCCCAGCATTTT,CSRGGGNQPQHF
TRBJ1-4,TRBV29-1,.,.,13,TGTAGCGCAACATGGGGCGCCGGTGAAGAACTCTTTTTT,CSATWGAGEELFF